The source of this T cell receptor beta chain is a study of blood T cell repertoires in COVID-19. About the study: Researchers got acute and convalescent COVID-19 samples from the United States, Italy and Spain. PBMCs, B-cell-depleted T cells, or T cells provided the cDNA or gDNA that made up the material.

The authors' processing: It was from reference gene primer amplification that nucleated cell counts were estimated. Repertoires were generated with immunoSEQ multiplex PCR, while TCRdb's copy carries only in-frame clones and drops some. Clone size and the V and J calls come from that table; the DNA yielded D and trimming. In the table there are 150,000 to 200,000 clones, roughly four fifths of which are singletons. The CDR3 has 15 amino acids. Germline CDR1 is WSHSY and CDR2 is SAAADI. V lost 6 bases, J lost 5 bases, and 8 bases stayed unmatched. Sequencing input: peripheral blood. The sequence was collected from a woman in her forties with acute or convalescent COVID-19. The chain is built from TRBV10-2 and TRBJ2-1; 9 nucleotides line up with TRBD2. For the CDR3, the DNA is TGCGCCAGCAGCCATGCGGGAGGGCCAAACAATGAGCAGTTCTTC. Its protein product is CASSHAGGPNNEQFF.